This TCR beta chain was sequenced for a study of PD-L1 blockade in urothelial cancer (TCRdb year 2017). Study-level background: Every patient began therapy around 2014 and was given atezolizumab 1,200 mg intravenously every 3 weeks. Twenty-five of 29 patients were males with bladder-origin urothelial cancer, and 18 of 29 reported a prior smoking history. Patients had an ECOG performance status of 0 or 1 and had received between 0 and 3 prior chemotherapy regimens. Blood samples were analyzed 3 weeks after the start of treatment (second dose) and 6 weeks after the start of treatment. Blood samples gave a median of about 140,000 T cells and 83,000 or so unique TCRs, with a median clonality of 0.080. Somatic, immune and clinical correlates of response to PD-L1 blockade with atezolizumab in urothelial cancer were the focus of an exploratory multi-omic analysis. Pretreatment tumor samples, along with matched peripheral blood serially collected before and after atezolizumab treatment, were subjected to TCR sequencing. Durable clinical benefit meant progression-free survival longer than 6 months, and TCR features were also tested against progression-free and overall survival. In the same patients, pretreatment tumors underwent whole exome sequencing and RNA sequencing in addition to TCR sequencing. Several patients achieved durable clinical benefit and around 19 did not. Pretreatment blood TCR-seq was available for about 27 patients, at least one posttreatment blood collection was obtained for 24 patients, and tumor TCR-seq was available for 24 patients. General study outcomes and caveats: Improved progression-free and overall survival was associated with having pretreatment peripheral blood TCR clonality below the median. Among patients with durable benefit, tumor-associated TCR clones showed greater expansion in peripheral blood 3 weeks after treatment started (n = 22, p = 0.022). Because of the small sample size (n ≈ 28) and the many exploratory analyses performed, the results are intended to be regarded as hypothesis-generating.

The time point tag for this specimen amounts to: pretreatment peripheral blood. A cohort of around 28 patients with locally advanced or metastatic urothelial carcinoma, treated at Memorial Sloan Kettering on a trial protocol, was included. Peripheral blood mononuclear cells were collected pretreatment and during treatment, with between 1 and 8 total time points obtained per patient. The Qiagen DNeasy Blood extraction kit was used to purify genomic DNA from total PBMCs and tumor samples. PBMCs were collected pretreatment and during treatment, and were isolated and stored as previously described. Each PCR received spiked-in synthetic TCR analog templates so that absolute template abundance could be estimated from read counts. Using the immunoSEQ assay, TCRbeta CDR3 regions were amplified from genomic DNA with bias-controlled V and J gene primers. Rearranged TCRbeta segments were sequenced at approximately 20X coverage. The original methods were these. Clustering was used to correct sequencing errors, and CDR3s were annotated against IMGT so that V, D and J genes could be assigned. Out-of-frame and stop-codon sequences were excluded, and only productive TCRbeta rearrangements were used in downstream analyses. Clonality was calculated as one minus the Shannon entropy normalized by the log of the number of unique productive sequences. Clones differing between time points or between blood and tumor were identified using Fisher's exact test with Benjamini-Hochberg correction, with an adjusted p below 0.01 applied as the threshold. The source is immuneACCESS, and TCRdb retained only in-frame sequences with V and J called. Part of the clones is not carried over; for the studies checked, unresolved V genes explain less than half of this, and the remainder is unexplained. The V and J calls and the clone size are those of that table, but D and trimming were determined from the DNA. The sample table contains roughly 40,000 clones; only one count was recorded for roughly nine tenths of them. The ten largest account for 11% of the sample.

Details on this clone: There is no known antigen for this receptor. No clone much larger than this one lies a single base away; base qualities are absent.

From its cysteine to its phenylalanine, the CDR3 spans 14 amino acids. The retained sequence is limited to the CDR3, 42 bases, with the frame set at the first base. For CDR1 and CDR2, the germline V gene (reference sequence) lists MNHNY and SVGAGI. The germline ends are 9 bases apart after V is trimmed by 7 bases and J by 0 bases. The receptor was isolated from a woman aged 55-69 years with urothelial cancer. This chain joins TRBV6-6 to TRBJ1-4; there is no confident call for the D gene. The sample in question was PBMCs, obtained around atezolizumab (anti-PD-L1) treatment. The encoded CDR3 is CASTSEATNEKLFF. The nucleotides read TGTGCCAGCACGAGTGAGGCAACTAATGAAAAACTGTTTTTT.